This passage covers 9 T cell receptor beta chains from one sample sequenced in a study of blood T cells in healthy people across ages. A sample-barcoded 5' primer and a J-beta primer mix were used in a second PCR of roughly 7 to 11 cycles. TCRdb re-analysed the 5' RACE reads in MiXCR, keeping a single row per CDR3 protein. The sample holds about 800,000 distinct CDR3 sequences; about 25% are singletons and the top ten take under 4.5%. These records were also assigned to another study, of T cells of mothers and their children.

Material: blood. Every receptor here comes from a boy younger than 18 in good health.

This clonotype was observed a handful of times. This rearrangement joins TRBV4-3 to TRBJ2-5; 9 positions agree with TRBD2. V was clipped by 6 bases and J by 5 bases; unmatched bases: 7. CDR3 size: 14 residues. Germline loops: CDR1 LGHNA, CDR2 YSLEER. The CDR3 region is CASSRERGEETQYF. The CDR3 bases are TGCGCCAGCAGTCGAGAGCGGGGGGAGGAGACCCAGTACTTC.

This sequence joins TRBV25-1 and TRBJ2-1; D gene uncertain. The V gene's germline CDR1 is MGHDK and CDR2 SYGVNS. The CDR3 has 14 amino acids. V lost 2 bases to trimming and J lost 2 bases, with 7 bases between them. CDR3 loop: CASSEQTPYNEQFF. CDR3 DNA sequence: TGTGCCAGCAGTGAACAAACTCCCTACAATGAGCAGTTCTTC.

Only a few counts were recorded for this clonotype. The V call is TRBV5-1, the J call TRBJ2-5, with TRBD2 matching over 12 bases. The CDR3 has 15 residues. With V trimmed by 7 bases and J by 2 bases, 6 bases remained unmatched. Per the germline V gene, CDR1 is SGHRS and CDR2 is YFSETQ. CDR3 protein: CASAPGTSGQETQYF. As DNA, the CDR3 is TGCGCCAGCGCGCCCGGGACTAGCGGGCAAGAGACCCAGTACTTC.

This clonotype was found a few times. The J gene is TRBJ2-5, the V gene TRBV15; D is tentatively TRBD1 or TRBD2 (5 bases each). The CDR3 contains 15 residues. V lost 9 bases to trimming and J lost 5 bases, with 22 bases between them. CDR1 and CDR2 (germline): LNHNV, YYDKDF (reference sequence). In DNA, the CDR3 is TGTGCCACTCGACCGCTTCCGGGGACCGGGGAGACCCAGTACTTC. Its protein is CATRPLPGTGETQYF.

This clonotype was recorded many times. The chain is built from TRBV29-1 and TRBJ2-1; 8 nucleotides match TRBD2. J lost 9 bases, V lost 4 bases, and 17 bases had no gene match. The CDR3 consists of 16 residues. Germline V gene data show CDR1 as SQVTM and CDR2 as ANQGSEA. In DNA, the CDR3 is TGCAGCGTTGTCCTCGATTTGTTAGCGGGATCGGGTGAGCAGTTCTTC. Protein sequence: CSVVLDLLAGSGEQFF.

This sequence joins TRBV20-1 and TRBJ2-2; D unresolved. Germline V CDR1 and CDR2: DFQATT, SNEGSKA (reference sequence). CDR3 length equals 15 residues. The V gene lost 1 base and the J gene lost 0 bases, with 9 bases spanning the gap. DNA for the CDR3: TGCAGTGCTAGAGCCACGGATTCGAACACCGGGGAGCTGTTTTTT. This sequence encodes CSARATDSNTGELFF.

The genes are TRBV28 and TRBJ2-5; tentatively, D is TRBD1 (5 bases). With the DNA end fitting TRBJ2-1 better, the J assignment may be wrong. CDR1 is MDHEN, CDR2 SYDVKM, per germline. The CDR3 loop spans 13 amino acids. As DNA, the CDR3 is TGTGCCAGCAGTTTGGTAGGGGTTGATGAGCAGTTCTTC. Protein sequence: CASSLVGVDEQFF.

The genes are TRBV27 and TRBJ2-7; D is unresolved. Germline V gene sequence: CDR1 MNHEY, CDR2 SMNVEV (reference sequence). CDR3 length: 14 residues. V was shortened by 5 bases and J by 3 bases, with 14 bases between the two germline ends. The CDR3 loop reads CASSASLAVYEQYF. CDR3 sequence (DNA): TGTGCCAGCAGTGCCAGTCTCGCAGTCTACGAGCAGTACTTC.

The CDR3 spells CATHQPPSLGVYGYTF. In DNA, the CDR3 is TGTGCCACTCACCAGCCCCCAAGTTTAGGGGTCTATGGCTACACCTTC. The chain has TRBV15 and TRBJ1-2, with a tentative D call TRBD1 (5 bases). Germline lookup yields CDR1 LNHNV and CDR2 YYDKDF (reference sequence). V lost 9 bases and J lost 4, with 24 bases in between. This CDR3 has 16 amino acids.